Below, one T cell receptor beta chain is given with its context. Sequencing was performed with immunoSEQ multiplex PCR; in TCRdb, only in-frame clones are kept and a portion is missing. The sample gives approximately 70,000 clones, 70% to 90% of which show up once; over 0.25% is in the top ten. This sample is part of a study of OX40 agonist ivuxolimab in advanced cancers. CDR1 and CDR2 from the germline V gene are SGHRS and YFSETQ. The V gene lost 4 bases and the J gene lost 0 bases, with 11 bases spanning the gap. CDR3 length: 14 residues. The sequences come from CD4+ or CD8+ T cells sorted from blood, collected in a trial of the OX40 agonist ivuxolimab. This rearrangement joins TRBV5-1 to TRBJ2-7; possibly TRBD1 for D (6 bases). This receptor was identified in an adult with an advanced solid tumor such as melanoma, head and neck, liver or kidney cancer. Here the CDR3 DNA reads TGCGCCAGCAGCCCGAGGACAGCCTCCTACGAGCAGTACTTC. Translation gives CASSPRTASYEQYF.